This T cell receptor beta chain was documented in a study of blood T cells in healthy people across ages. About the study: In model experiments, template switching was able to capture about one barcoded beta molecule for every two T cells that were present. Study results and limitations: Correlation between TCR beta diversity and naive T cell percentage was strong.

V lost 0 bases and J 9 bases, leaving 11 bases between the germline ends. CDR1 is SGHRS, CDR2 YFSETQ, per germline. The CDR3 is 13 amino acids. With respect to this clonotype: Its antigen is not known.

Alongside a J-beta primer mix, a sample-barcoded 5' primer served in a second PCR lasting about 7 to 12 cycles. TCRdb used MiXCR to reprocess the 5' RACE reads, holding one entry per CDR3 protein. The profile covers 700,000 to 900,000 distinct CDR3 sequences, with about 48% appearing a single time and approximately 41% taken by the ten largest. The sample was blood. This chain links TRBV5-1 with TRBJ2-3, with D uncertain. This sequence was found in a man older than 75 in good health. CDR3 bases: TGCGCCAGCAGCTTGGTTTGGGAAGGCACGCAGTATTTT. This gives the protein CASSLVWEGTQYF. The variable domain in full, with the rest retrieved from reference TRBV5-1 and TRBJ2-3, is KAGVTQTPRYLIKTRGQQVTLSCSPISGHRSVSWYQQTPGQGLQFLFEYFSETQRNKGNFPGRFSGRQFSNSRSEMNVSTLELGDSALYLCASSLVWEGTQYFGPGTRLTVL.